The sequence of this T cell receptor (beta chain) was determined in a study of T cells in Graves' hyperthyroidism and ophthalmopathy. What was amplified from RNA transcripts were TCR beta CDR3 regions. In the first-round RT-PCR of the TCR CDR3, the HTBI primer set was used. TCRdb passed the multiplex PCR reads through MiXCR, listing each CDR3 protein once. The sample has about 210,000 distinct CDR3 sequences, 17% seen once; the top ten hold 50%. This clonotype was observed a few times. PBMCs were derived from 10 ml fresh peripheral blood. V shed 3 bases and J shed 6 bases, with 16 bases lying between them. Germline assignment: CDR1 KGHSH and CDR2 LQKENI. CDR3 length equals 15 residues.

Material: blood. The V gene is TRBV18, the J gene TRBJ2-3, with D perhaps TRBD1 or TRBD2 (6 bases each). This clonotype originated in a man aged 45-65 years with Graves' hyperthyroidism. The CDR3: CASSPGGLEYDTQYF. CDR3 nucleotides: TGTGCCAGCTCACCGGGGGGCCTAGAATACGATACGCAGTATTTT.